This TCR beta chain is drawn from a study of shared clonotypes between healthy human individuals. Only Caucasian adults living in Nashville, Tennessee served as donors. In the CD4+ fraction, cells were divided into CD45RA+ naive and CD45RA-negative memory subsets. Findings and limits, study-wide: Sharing of clonotypes among donors was expected to vary with sequencing depth.

About this clone: Its antigen is unknown.

The CDR3 has 13 residues. With 4 bases removed from V and 2 bases from J, the gap between germline ends came to 9 bases. Germline CDR1 reads SGHNT; CDR2 reads YYREEE (reference sequence). The data were produced by immunoSEQ multiplex PCR, yet TCRdb's version contains in-frame clones alone and is incomplete. This sample yields 2,500,000 or so clones, of which 85% to 95% are seen a single time; about 0.36% belongs to the top ten. The sample comprised naive CD4+ T cells from PBMCs. Subset defined: CD45RA+ positively selected. The V and J genes are TRBV5-4 and TRBJ2-5; D may be TRBD2 (6 bases). The TCR sequence derives from a man between 18 and 29 years old in good health. Some clones in this sample may be carry-over from other donors' samples. CDR3 loop: CASSAREQETQYF. CDR3 DNA sequence: TGTGCCAGCAGCGCCCGGGAGCAAGAGACCCAGTACTTC.